These 30 T cell receptor beta chains share one sample of origin, sequenced in a study of radiation and T cells in renal cell carcinoma. Sequencing was performed with immunoSEQ multiplex PCR; in TCRdb, only in-frame clones are kept and a portion is missing. The table lists some 20,000 clones, 40% to 55% of them singletons, with under 20% in the top ten. Treatment noted: 15 Gy SBRT to primary tumor, nephrectomy 4 weeks later. This sample comprised tumor tissue, obtained from a patient whose treatment included radiotherapy and nephrectomy. The receptors come from a woman aged 45-65 years with renal cell carcinoma.

The V and J genes are TRBV11-2 and TRBJ1-2; 7 nucleotides agree with TRBD1. V gave up 5 bases and J gave up 4 bases; unmatched junction bases: 22. CDR3 size: 19 residues. The germline V gene encodes CDR1 SGHAT and CDR2 FQNNGV. The CDR3 is CASSHPRRDRSNNTYGYTF. DNA of the CDR3: TGTGCCAGCAGCCATCCACGCAGGGACAGATCGAACAATACCTATGGCTACACCTTC.

The gene calls are TRBV7-2 and TRBJ1-2; D is perhaps TRBD1 (5 bases). Trimming pared 2 bases from V and 4 bases from J, leaving 14 bases between. The germline V gene has CDR1 SGHTA and CDR2 FQGNSA. The length of the CDR3 is 15 residues. In DNA, the CDR3 is TGTGCCAGCAGCTTATTACCCGGGACGGCCTATGGCTACACCTTC. As protein: CASSLLPGTAYGYTF. Variable domain in full (rest from reference TRBV7-2 and TRBJ1-2): GAGVSQSPSNKVTEKGKDVELRCDPISGHTALYWYRQSLGQGLEFLIYFQGNSAPDKSGLPSDRFSAERTGGSVSTLTIQRTQQEDSAVYLCASSLLPGTAYGYTFGSGTRLTVV.

Only a few counts were recorded for this clone. The CDR3 is CASSLGGQGTYEQYF. CDR3 nucleotides: TGTGCCAGCAGCTTAGGGGGACAGGGTACCTACGAGCAGTACTTC. The chain links TRBV7-9 to TRBJ2-7, with 9 bases lining up with TRBD1. This CDR3 is 15 amino acids long. Losses at the gene ends were 1 base for V and 2 bases for J; bases not matched to a gene: 3. Germline CDR1 SEHNR, CDR2 FQNEAQ (reference sequence).

The chain uses TRBV2 and TRBJ2-2, with 7 bases matching TRBD1. The trim removed 1 base at V and 0 bases at J, leaving 11 bases unmatched. The CDR3 loop spans 19 amino acids. Germline values: CDR1 SNHLY, CDR2 FYNNEI. CDR3 bases: TGTGCCAGCAGTGAAGAGGGACAGTCCCCCTTAGCGAACACCGGGGAGCTGTTTTTT. It translates to CASSEEGQSPLANTGELFF. The entire variable domain, with the rest obtained from reference TRBV2 and TRBJ2-2, is as follows: EPEVTQTPSHQVTQMGQEVILRCVPISNHLYFYWYRQILGQKVEFLVSFYNNEISEKSEIFDDQFSVERPDGSNFTLKIRSTKLEDSAMYFCASSEEGQSPLANTGELFFGEGSRLTVL.

This clone has only a few counts. This chain connects TRBV19 to TRBJ2-2; D is unclear. V lost 4 bases and J 7 bases, leaving 16 bases between the germline ends. The CDR3 contains 15 residues. Germline V lookup: CDR1 LNHDA, CDR2 SQIVND (reference sequence). In DNA, the CDR3 is TGTGCCAGTAGTAGCCCCCGCTACACCATCGGGGAGCTGTTTTTT. Its translation is CASSSPRYTIGELFF.

V usage is TRBV7-2 and J usage is TRBJ2-7; TRBD1 matches at 10 bases. CDR1 is SGHTA, CDR2 FQGNSA, per germline. Trimming removed 1 base from V and 1 base from J; junction bases left unmatched: 1. The CDR3 runs 15 residues. CDR3 loop: CASSLEDRGSYEQYF. CDR3 nucleotides: TGTGCCAGCAGCTTAGAGGACAGGGGGTCCTACGAGCAGTACTTC.

The J gene is TRBJ2-7, the V gene TRBV7-2, with 8 bases fitting TRBD1. V was pared by 5 bases and J by 2 bases, with 8 bases of the junction left unmatched. CDR1 is SGHTA and CDR2 is FQGNSA in the germline V gene. The CDR3 loop spans 15 amino acids. CDR3 DNA: TGTGCCAGCAGCCTACCGGAACAGGGGGCCTACGAGCAGTACTTC. This translates into CASSLPEQGAYEQYF.

This chain joins TRBV5-6 and TRBJ1-1; unclear D gene. This CDR3 is 11 amino acids long. V lost 4 bases to trimming and J lost 5 bases, with 6 bases between them. Germline values: CDR1 SGHDT, CDR2 YYEEEE. DNA of the CDR3: TGTGCCAGCAGCCTGGGTACTGAAGCTTTCTTT. This codes for CASSLGTEAFF.

This clone showed up just a few times. CDR3 sequence reads: CASSLTGQATGELFF. DNA for the CDR3: TGTGCCAGCAGCTTAACCGGGCAGGCGACCGGGGAGCTGTTTTTT. V usage is TRBV7-9 and J usage is TRBJ2-2; D call uncertain. The CDR3 totals 15 residues. CDR1 is SEHNR, CDR2 FQNEAQ, per germline (reference sequence). Between the trimmed V and J ends, which lost 2 bases and 5 bases, there was a span of 12 bases.

The table lists this clone with many counts. The chain has TRBV18 and TRBJ1-6; D is unclear. Germline CDR1 reads KGHSH; CDR2 reads LQKENI. The CDR3 contains 16 residues. Trimming stripped 6 bases from V and 7 bases from J, with 19 bases between. The CDR3 is CASSLSTGVNNSPLHF. The CDR3 DNA is TGTGCCAGCTCGCTATCAACCGGGGTAAACAATTCACCCCTCCACTTT.

The chain uses TRBV4-2 and TRBJ2-7, with D possibly being TRBD1 (5 bases). This CDR3 has 15 amino acids. Trimming shortened V by 6 bases and J by 3 bases, and 18 bases separated the two germline ends. Germline V gene sequence: CDR1 LGHNA, CDR2 YNFKEQ. The CDR3 DNA reads as TGTGCCAGCAGTCTCGGTGTCAGGGCCGGCTACGAGCAGTACTTC. Residues: CASSLGVRAGYEQYF.

The V gene is TRBV20-1, the J gene TRBJ2-7, with unresolved D. The CDR3 totals 11 residues. CDR1 and CDR2 (germline): DFQATT, SNEGSKA (reference sequence). V lost 3 bases, J lost 1 base, and 4 bases lay in between. Here the CDR3 reads CSARKSYEQYF. Here the CDR3 DNA reads TGCAGTGCTAGGAAGTCCTACGAGCAGTACTTC.

This chain uses TRBV7-9 with TRBJ1-2; D gene unclear. This CDR3 region has 14 residues. V was shortened by 1 base and J by 13 bases, with 19 bases between the two germline ends. The V gene's germline CDR1 is SEHNR and CDR2 FQNEAQ (reference sequence). The CDR3 sequence: CASSLDSAVSPSTF. The CDR3 bases are TGTGCCAGCAGCTTAGATTCGGCCGTTAGCCCAAGCACCTTC.

The V and J genes are TRBV7-3 and TRBJ2-1, with D maybe TRBD1 (6 bases). V was cut by 5 bases and J by 8 bases, with 16 bases left in between. The CDR3 sequence is 14 residues long. The germline V gene has CDR1 SGHTA and CDR2 FQGTGA. The CDR3 DNA sequence: TGTGCCAGCAGCCCCGGACGCTCAGGGGATGAGCAGTTCTTC. Its protein product is CASSPGRSGDEQFF. Full variable domain (missing parts from reference TRBV7-3 and TRBJ2-1): GAGVSQTPSNKVTEKGKYVELRCDPISGHTALYWYRQSLGQGPEFLIYFQGTGAADDSGLPNDRFFAVRPEGSVSTLKIQRTERGDSAVYLCASSPGRSGDEQFFGPGTRLTVL.

This clone was observed a few times. The chain couples TRBV5-4 to TRBJ2-1; D is possibly TRBD2 (6 bases). Germline V gene sequence: CDR1 SGHNT, CDR2 YYREEE (reference sequence). The CDR3 is made up of 14 amino acids. V was clipped by 6 bases and J by 4 bases, with 14 bases between them. The DNA of the CDR3 is TGTGCCAGCAACTTAGCGGATGGATACAATGAGCAGTTCTTC. As protein: CASNLADGYNEQFF.

The rearrangement joins TRBV29-1 to TRBJ1-6; D not certain. This CDR3 is 13 amino acids long. From germline, CDR1 is SQVTM and CDR2 ANQGSEA. Trimming left V 0 bases short and J 9 bases short, with 9 bases between. The CDR3 is CSVEEAPGSPLHF. The CDR3 DNA is TGCAGCGTTGAAGAAGCCCCGGGTTCACCCCTCCACTTT.

This clone was detected only a few times. The chain recombines TRBV6-5 with TRBJ1-2, with 12 bases fitting TRBD1. Germline CDR1 reads MNHEY; CDR2 reads SVGAGI. J lost 5 bases, V lost 8 bases, and 3 bases had no gene match. The CDR3 has 13 residues. Here the CDR3 DNA reads TGTGCCAGCGGGACAGGGGGCGAATATGGCTACACCTTC. Its protein product is CASGTGGEYGYTF.

This clone has only a few counts. The V call is TRBV5-1, the J call TRBJ2-1, with D maybe TRBD1 (5 bases). This CDR3 contains 14 residues. Germline CDR1 and CDR2: SGHRS and YFSETQ. The ends were cut back, 0 bases at V and 3 bases at J, with 7 bases in the middle. CDR3 loop: CASSLEGFYNEQFF. DNA of the CDR3: TGCGCCAGCAGCTTGGAGGGGTTCTACAATGAGCAGTTCTTC.

The V and J genes are TRBV7-2 and TRBJ2-7, with D maybe TRBD1 (6 bases). The CDR3 has 13 amino acids. Trimming shortened V by 0 bases and J by 4 bases, and 7 bases separated the two germline ends. Germline CDR1 SGHTA, CDR2 FQGNSA. The CDR3 loop reads CASSLAQGYEQYF. CDR3 DNA: TGTGCCAGCAGCTTAGCTCAGGGGTACGAGCAGTACTTC.

This clone was seen ten or more times. The chain links TRBV6-1 to TRBJ1-2; maybe TRBD1 (6 bases). The CDR3 consists of 13 residues. Germline V CDR1 and CDR2: MNHNS, SASEGT. V lost 4 bases to trimming and J lost 2 bases, with 8 bases between them. CDR3 coding DNA: TGTGCCAGCAGTGCCCAGGGGAACTATGGCTACACCTTC. Translating gives CASSAQGNYGYTF.

In its sample, this clone was seen once. This sequence joins TRBV7-8 and TRBJ1-2; D is unresolved. Deletions cut 0 bases from V and 2 bases from J, with 7 bases between. CDR1 is SGHVS and CDR2 is FQNEAQ in the germline V gene. The CDR3 is 14 amino acids. Here the CDR3 reads CASSLATGNYGYTF. The CDR3 DNA reads as TGTGCCAGCAGCTTAGCCACGGGGAACTATGGCTACACCTTC.

This clone was found many times. This chain links TRBV4-3 with TRBJ1-2; D might be TRBD1 (5 bases). V was trimmed by 0 bases and J by 4 bases, leaving 15 bases between them. This CDR3 region has 16 residues. Germline CDR1 is LGHNA and CDR2 is YSLEER. As DNA, the CDR3 is TGCGCCAGCAGCCAAGATCCACAGGAGACGACCTATGGCTACACCTTC. Translated, it gives CASSQDPQETTYGYTF.

This clone was observed a handful of times. The V and J genes are TRBV10-3 and TRBJ1-2, with D unresolved. This CDR3 spans 13 amino acids. The germline V and J ends were trimmed by 0 bases and 6 bases, with 8 bases remaining between them. The germline V gene has CDR1 ENHRY and CDR2 SYGVKD. The CDR3 nucleotides read TGTGCCATCAGTGAGTCGAAGCCCAATGGCTACACCTTC. As protein: CAISESKPNGYTF.

This clone was seen repeatedly, ten times or more. This chain uses TRBV4-1 with TRBJ2-2; 9 bases are a match to TRBD2. Trimming removed 2 bases from V and 1 base from J; junction bases left unmatched: 5. Germline V CDR1 and CDR2: MGHRA, YSYEKL. The CDR3 has 17 amino acids. The CDR3 here is CASSQRSGGLNTGELFF. The CDR3 coding sequence is TGCGCCAGCAGCCAAAGAAGCGGGGGGCTGAACACCGGGGAGCTGTTTTTT.

The table lists this clone with a few counts. This chain links TRBV4-1 with TRBJ2-7; TRBD1 matches at 7 bases. This CDR3 spans 13 amino acids. V was clipped by 5 bases and J by 2 bases; unmatched bases: 3. Germline V gives CDR1 MGHRA, CDR2 YSYEKL. The CDR3 spells CASSVGTAYEQYF. CDR3 DNA sequence: TGCGCCAGCAGCGTCGGGACAGCCTACGAGCAGTACTTC.

The chain has TRBV30 and TRBJ2-7; unclear D gene. Germline loops: CDR1 GTSNPN, CDR2 SVGIG (reference sequence). The CDR3 sequence is 11 residues long. V was cut by 2 bases and J by 6 bases, with 8 bases left in between. The CDR3 sequence is CAWSSSFEQYF. The CDR3 nucleotides are TGTGCCTGGAGTAGCAGTTTCGAGCAGTACTTC.

V is TRBV7-8 and J is TRBJ1-1; 9 bases agree with TRBD1. In germline, CDR1 is SGHVS, CDR2 FQNEAQ. Losses at the gene ends were 5 bases for V and 5 bases for J; bases not matched to a gene: 9. CDR3 size: 15 residues. In DNA, the CDR3 is TGTGCCAGCAGCCCTAGACGGACAGGGGTTACTGAAGCTTTCTTT. Protein: CASSPRRTGVTEAFF.

This chain uses TRBV5-8 with TRBJ1-4; TRBD1 aligns across 12 bases. This CDR3 comprises 16 residues. With 4 bases clipped from V and 11 bases from J, the junction kept 12 bases outside the gene matches. Germline V gives CDR1 SGHTS, CDR2 YDEGEE. CDR3 nucleotide sequence: TGTGCCAGCAGCGGGGGACAGGGGGCTCAGATGCGGAAACTGTTTTTT. Residues: CASSGGQGAQMRKLFF.

This clone was recorded a few times. DNA for the CDR3: TGTGCCAGCAGAGAGCAGTTCTTC. This gives the protein CASREQFF. This rearrangement joins TRBV9 to TRBJ2-1; no clear D gene. Germline CDR1 SGDLS, CDR2 YYNGEE. Trimming stripped 5 bases from V and 10 bases from J, with 1 base between. This CDR3 has 8 residues. Full variable domain (outside the CDR3, taken from reference TRBV9 and TRBJ2-1): DSGVTQTPKHLITATGQRVTLRCSPRSGDLSVYWYQQSLDQGLQFLIQYYNGEERAKGNILERFSAQQFPDLHSELNLSSLELGDSALYFCASREQFFGPGTRLTVL.

The chain uses TRBV5-6 and TRBJ1-5; 7 positions match TRBD1. Trimming cost V 4 bases and J 5 bases; bases outside gene matches: 9. The CDR3 sequence is 15 residues long. The germline V gene has CDR1 SGHDT and CDR2 YYEEEE. The CDR3 DNA is TGTGCCAGCAGCCGGAGAGACAGGGTCCATCAGCCCCAGCATTTT. Amino acid sequence: CASSRRDRVHQPQHF.